The rows below give T cell receptor beta chains drawn from one sample of a study of shared clonotypes between healthy human individuals. Sequencing was performed with immunoSEQ multiplex PCR; in TCRdb, only in-frame clones are kept and a portion is missing. The data show more than 2,000,000 clones, with 93% seen just once and under 0.45% held by the top ten. Sequenced material: naive CD4+ T cells from PBMCs. The receptors shown here come from a man aged 18 to 30 in good health. Some clones in this sample may be carry-over from other donors' samples. CDR3s include the opening cysteine and the closing phenylalanine or tryptophan. The D gene is left open where the match is weak. Clone size is given for some rows only: seen once, a few or many times, or a class if the clone is expanded.

TRBV18,NA,TRBJ2-3,NA,CASSPMTASTDTQYF,TGTGCCAGCTCACCAATGACAGCTAGCACAGATACGCAGTATTTT
TRBV6-6,TRBD1,TRBJ1-1,NA,CASSWGQGVMNTEAFF,TGTGCCAGCAGTTGGGGACAGGGAGTTATGAACACTGAAGCTTTCTTT
TRBV5-1,NA,TRBJ2-1,NA,CASSLGRPGSTHNEQFF,TGCGCCAGCAGCTTGGGACGACCGGGGTCCACCCACAATGAGCAGTTCTTC
TRBV5-5,TRBD2,TRBJ2-1,NA,CASSLLSGRWYNEQFF,TGTGCCAGCAGCTTGCTAAGCGGGAGGTGGTACAATGAGCAGTTCTTC
TRBV6-1,NA,TRBJ2-7,NA,CASRLQGDSYEQYF,TGTGCCAGCAGGTTACAGGGTGACTCCTACGAGCAGTACTTC
TRBV5-1,TRBD1,TRBJ2-7,NA,CASSRDRADEQYF,TGCGCCAGCAGCCGGGACAGGGCGGACGAGCAGTACTTC
TRBV11-3,NA,TRBJ2-3,once,CASSARDGGTDTQYF,TGTGCCAGCAGCGCCCGGGACGGAGGCACAGATACGCAGTATTTT
TRBV5-8,NA,TRBJ1-3,NA,CASSFDVRSGNTIYF,TGTGCCAGCAGCTTCGATGTGCGGTCTGGAAACACCATATATTTT
TRBV5-6,NA,TRBJ2-7,NA,CASSWRPGVGYEQYF,TGTGCCAGCAGCTGGAGACCCGGTGTAGGCTACGAGCAGTACTTC
TRBV6-5,NA,TRBJ1-6,NA,CASRQEAGTSLHF,TGTGCCAGCAGACAGGAAGCGGGGACATCCCTCCACTTT
TRBV11-2,NA,TRBJ1-4,NA,CASSYRWEVGLREKLFF,TGTGCCAGCAGCTACCGGTGGGAGGTGGGACTTCGGGAAAAACTGTTTTTT
TRBV6-1,TRBD1,TRBJ2-7,NA,CASGHDRVFDEQYF,TGTGCCAGCGGACACGACAGGGTCTTTGACGAGCAGTACTTC
TRBV28,NA,TRBJ1-2,NA,CASTGGPYGYTF,TGTGCCAGCACCGGCGGACCCTATGGCTACACCTTC
TRBV5-1,NA,TRBJ2-3,NA,CASSFREPTDTQYF,TGCGCCAGCAGCTTCCGGGAGCCCACAGATACGCAGTATTTT
TRBV18,NA,TRBJ1-5,once,CASSPGQGIQPQHF,TGTGCCAGCTCCCCCGGCCAGGGCATTCAGCCCCAGCATTTT
TRBV19,TRBD1,TRBJ2-7,NA,CASQRTGGVEEQYF,TGTGCCAGCCAGAGGACAGGGGGCGTGGAGGAGCAGTACTTC
TRBV5-4,TRBD2,TRBJ2-1,NA,CASRGGLAGEWEQFF,TGTGCCAGCAGAGGGGGACTAGCGGGGGAATGGGAGCAGTTCTTC
TRBV7-2,NA,TRBJ1-1,NA,CASSLVGRGLGEAFF,TGTGCCAGCAGCTTAGTGGGGAGAGGGTTGGGTGAAGCTTTCTTT
TRBV7-9,NA,TRBJ2-7,NA,CASSRIAGAELNYEQYF,TGTGCCAGCAGCCGGATTGCGGGGGCAGAGCTAAACTACGAGCAGTACTTC
TRBV29-1,TRBD2,TRBJ2-7,NA,CSVGTSAYEQYF,TGCAGCGTGGGGACTAGCGCCTACGAGCAGTACTTC
TRBV2,NA,TRBJ1-5,NA,CATRRGGNQPQHF,TGTGCCACCCGGCGGGGAGGCAATCAGCCCCAGCATTTT
TRBV11-2,NA,TRBJ1-4,NA,CASSLGGVANEKLFF,TGTGCCAGCAGCTTAGGGGGAGTAGCTAATGAAAAACTGTTTTTT
TRBV6-6,TRBD1,TRBJ1-1,NA,CASSWRTGANTEAFF,TGTGCCAGCAGTTGGAGAACAGGGGCGAACACTGAAGCTTTCTTT
TRBV5-1,TRBD1,TRBJ1-1,NA,CASSFRQGGRNTEAFF,TGCGCCAGCAGCTTTAGACAGGGGGGACGGAACACTGAAGCTTTCTTT
TRBV20-1,NA,TRBJ1-2,once,CRVRGVYGYTF,TGCAGAGTAAGGGGCGTATATGGCTACACCTTC
TRBV29-1,NA,TRBJ2-7,once,CSVSDSYEQYF,TGCAGCGTCTCGGACTCCTACGAGCAGTACTTC
TRBV9,TRBD2,TRBJ2-3,NA,CASSPRLAGAGDTQYF,TGTGCCAGCAGCCCCAGACTAGCGGGAGCAGGGGATACGCAGTATTTT
TRBV19,TRBD1,TRBJ1-5,NA,CASSSGRTGGFSNQPQHF,TGTGCCAGTAGTAGTGGGCGGACAGGGGGCTTTAGCAATCAGCCCCAGCATTTT
TRBV18,NA,TRBJ1-3,NA,CASSPNNPGTSGNTIYF,TGTGCCAGCTCACCAAACAACCCAGGGACCTCTGGAAACACCATATATTTT
TRBV27,TRBD1,TRBJ1-1,NA,CASRWTGAAEAFF,TGTGCCAGCAGATGGACAGGGGCCGCTGAAGCTTTCTTT
TRBV10-3,TRBD1,TRBJ2-2,NA,CAISVQGATGELFF,TGTGCCATCAGTGTCCAGGGGGCCACCGGGGAGCTGTTTTTT
TRBV7-9,TRBD2,TRBJ2-5,NA,CASSPGLAGAGETQYF,TGTGCCAGCAGCCCGGGACTAGCGGGAGCCGGCGAGACCCAGTACTTC
TRBV11-2,TRBD1,TRBJ1-4,NA,CASSLAGTGEKLFF,TGTGCCAGCAGCTTAGCTGGGACAGGAGAAAAACTGTTTTTT
TRBV7-8,NA,TRBJ1-1,NA,CASSFTGDTEAFF,TGTGCCAGCAGCTTTACCGGGGACACTGAAGCTTTCTTT
TRBV28,NA,TRBJ1-4,NA,CASSLGPYDEKLFF,TGTGCCAGCAGTTTAGGGCCTTACGATGAAAAACTGTTTTTT
TRBV6-5,NA,TRBJ1-5,NA,CASRKGRIGNQPQHF,TGTGCCAGCAGAAAAGGGCGTATAGGAAATCAGCCCCAGCATTTT
TRBV28,NA,TRBJ2-5,NA,CASSYGGGPQETQYF,TGTGCCAGCAGTTACGGTGGGGGTCCACAAGAGACCCAGTACTTC
TRBV5-1,NA,TRBJ2-2,NA,CASSLLGAGTGELFF,TGCGCCAGCAGCTTGCTGGGGGCAGGCACCGGGGAGCTGTTTTTT
TRBV28,TRBD1,TRBJ2-7,once,CASSSPGQGVYEQYF,TGTGCCAGCAGTTCACCGGGACAGGGGGTCTACGAGCAGTACTTC
TRBV7-2,TRBD1,TRBJ1-2,NA,CASSQQGSYYGYTF,TGTGCCAGCAGCCAACAGGGGAGCTACTATGGCTACACCTTC
TRBV18,NA,TRBJ2-1,once,CASSPQSPTTYNEQFF,TGTGCCAGCTCACCACAATCCCCTACTACCTACAATGAGCAGTTCTTC